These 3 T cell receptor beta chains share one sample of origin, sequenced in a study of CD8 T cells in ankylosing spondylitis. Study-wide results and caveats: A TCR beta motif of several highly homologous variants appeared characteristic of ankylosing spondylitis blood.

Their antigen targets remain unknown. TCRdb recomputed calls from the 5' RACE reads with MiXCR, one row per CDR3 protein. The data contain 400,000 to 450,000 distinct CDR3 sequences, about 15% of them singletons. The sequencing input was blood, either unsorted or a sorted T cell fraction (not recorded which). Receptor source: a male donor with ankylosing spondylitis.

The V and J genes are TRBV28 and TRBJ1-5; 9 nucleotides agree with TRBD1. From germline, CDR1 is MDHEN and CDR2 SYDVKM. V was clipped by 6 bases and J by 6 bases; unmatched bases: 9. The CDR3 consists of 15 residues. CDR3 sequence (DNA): TGTGCCAGCAGGAGAACAGGGGGCGGCCCTCAGCCCCAGCATTTT. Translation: CASRRTGGGPQPQHF.

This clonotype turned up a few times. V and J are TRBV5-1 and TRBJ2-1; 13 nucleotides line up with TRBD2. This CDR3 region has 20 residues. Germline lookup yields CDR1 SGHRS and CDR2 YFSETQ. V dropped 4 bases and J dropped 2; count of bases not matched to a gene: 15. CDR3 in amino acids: CASSRITSGGAVGAYNEQFF. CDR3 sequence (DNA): TGCGCCAGCAGCAGAATAACTAGCGGGGGGGCCGTTGGGGCCTACAATGAGCAGTTCTTC. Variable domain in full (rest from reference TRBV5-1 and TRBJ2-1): KAGVTQTPRYLIKTRGQQVTLSCSPISGHRSVSWYQQTPGQGLQFLFEYFSETQRNKGNFPGRFSGRQFSNSRSEMNVSTLELGDSALYLCASSRITSGGAVGAYNEQFFGPGTRLTVL.

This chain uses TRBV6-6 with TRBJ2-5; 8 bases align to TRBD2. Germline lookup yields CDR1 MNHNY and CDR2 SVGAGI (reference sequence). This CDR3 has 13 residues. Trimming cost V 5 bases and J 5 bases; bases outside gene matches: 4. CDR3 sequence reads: CASSPGGRETQYF. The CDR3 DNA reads TGTGCCAGCAGTCCGGGGGGGAGGGAGACCCAGTACTTC.